A selection of T cell receptor beta chains follows, all from one sample in a study of OX40 agonist ivuxolimab in advanced cancers. Produced via immunoSEQ multiplex PCR; TCRdb's table is partial and in-frame only. This sample has just over 25,000 clones, with 80% to 90% found just once. Sequencing used CD4+ or CD8+ T cells sorted from blood, obtained in a trial of the OX40 agonist ivuxolimab. These receptors came from an adult with an advanced solid tumor such as melanoma, head and neck, liver or kidney cancer. Both conserved end residues are part of each CDR3. D genes are given only for firm matches. Clone sizes are given selectively: once, few, many, or a class where the clone is expanded.

V gene	D gene	J gene	clone size	CDR3 DNA	CDR3 protein
TRBV7-9	TRBD2	TRBJ2-2	once	TGTGCCAGCAGCTCAAAACCGGGGACTAGCGGAGGGGGTACCGGGGAGCTGTTTTTT	CASSSKPGTSGGGTGELFF
TRBV2	-	TRBJ2-7	-	TGTGCCAGCCCCGGGTCAGGGGACGAGCAGTACTTC	CASPGSGDEQYF
TRBV7-9	-	TRBJ1-2	-	TGTGCCAGCAATCGGGCAGTCTATGGCTACACCTTC	CASNRAVYGYTF
TRBV5-1	-	TRBJ2-2	-	TGCGCCAGCAGCTTTTCCAAGGGGGTCGCGAACACCGGGGAGCTGTTTTTT	CASSFSKGVANTGELFF
TRBV7-3	-	TRBJ2-3	-	TGTGCCAGCAGCTTAAAAGTCCGGGACCGAGCCACAGATACGCAGTATTTT	CASSLKVRDRATDTQYF
TRBV28	-	TRBJ2-5	-	TGTGCCAGCAGTCCAGGAACGGTCACGCCGGAGACCCAGTACTTC	CASSPGTVTPETQYF
TRBV14	-	TRBJ2-7	medium-sized	TGTGCCAGCAGCTACGAGCGGGACAACTCCTACGAGCAGTACTTC	CASSYERDNSYEQYF
TRBV19	TRBD1	TRBJ2-7	-	TGTGCCAGTAGTGCAGGGACAGGGACCTACGAGCAGTACTTC	CASSAGTGTYEQYF
TRBV5-1	-	TRBJ1-1	-	TGCGCCAGCAGCTTTAATGCAGTTAACACTGAAGCTTTCTTT	CASSFNAVNTEAFF
TRBV9	-	TRBJ1-2	-	TGTGCCAGCAGAGACACCGACAGACCCCGCTATGGCTACACCTTC	CASRDTDRPRYGYTF
TRBV4-1	-	TRBJ1-5	few	TGCGCCAGCAGCCAAGAACCGATCTCCAGCAATCAGCCCCAGCATTTT	CASSQEPISSNQPQHF
TRBV4-2	-	TRBJ1-1	once	TGTGCCAGCAGCCAAAGGTTTCAAGGGAACACTGAAGCTTTCTTT	CASSQRFQGNTEAFF
TRBV29-1	-	TRBJ2-3	-	TGCAGCGCAGAGCTCAGGGCCAGCACAGATACGCAGTATTTT	CSAELRASTDTQYF
TRBV13	-	TRBJ2-3	-	TGTGCCAGCAGCTCAAACCGGGCCCTTGGGACAGATACGCAGTATTTT	CASSSNRALGTDTQYF
TRBV2	TRBD1	TRBJ1-4	-	TGTGCCAGCAGATATTCGGGACAGTGGTATGAAAAACTGTTTTTT	CASRYSGQWYEKLFF
TRBV27	TRBD1	TRBJ1-5	-	TGTGCCAGCAGTAGTACAGGGGGCGGTCAGCCCCAGCATTTT	CASSSTGGGQPQHF
TRBV28	TRBD1	TRBJ2-1	-	TGTGCCAGCAGTTCAGGGGGTTGGTACAATGAGCAGTTCTTC	CASSSGGWYNEQFF
TRBV28	TRBD2	TRBJ2-7	-	TGTGCCAGCAAAAACCCGGGACTAGCGGGAGGCGAGCAGTACTTC	CASKNPGLAGGEQYF
TRBV27	TRBD1	TRBJ1-6	once	TGTGCCAGCGCTACAGGGGGAATATCACCCCTCCACTTT	CASATGGISPLHF
TRBV28	TRBD1	TRBJ2-7	-	TGTGCCAGCAGGGCCCGGGACAGGGGGCCCTACGAGCAGTACTTC	CASRARDRGPYEQYF
TRBV7-9	-	TRBJ2-1	-	TGTGCCAGCAGCCCATCCTACAACCGGGCCTCAGAGCAGTTCTTC	CASSPSYNRASEQFF
TRBV7-9	-	TRBJ2-7	-	TGTGCCAGCAGCTTAGCTGACGAGCAGTACTTC	CASSLADEQYF
TRBV7-9	-	TRBJ1-1	few	TGTGCCAGCAGCTTAGGATGGACGGTGGAAGCTTTCTTT	CASSLGWTVEAFF
TRBV19	-	TRBJ1-2	-	TGTGCCAGTAGTTGGCCGATGACGGGGTTGTCTGGCTACACCTTC	CASSWPMTGLSGYTF
TRBV25-1	TRBD1	TRBJ2-7	-	TGTGCCAGTGGGACAGTTTACGAGCAGTACTTC	CASGTVYEQYF
TRBV27	TRBD1	TRBJ1-2	-	TGTGCCAGCAGCCCATCTTTCCCCGGACAGGACCCTTATGGCTACACCTTC	CASSPSFPGQDPYGYTF
TRBV10-3	TRBD2	TRBJ2-1	-	TGTGCCATCGCAGCGCTAGCGGACCGAGGTGAGCAGTTCTTC	CAIAALADRGEQFF
TRBV30	-	TRBJ1-3	medium-sized	TGTGCCTGGATCCCGTTCCCGGGCTCTGGAAACACCATATATTTT	CAWIPFPGSGNTIYF
TRBV7-6	TRBD1	TRBJ2-7	-	TGTGCCAGCAGCTTAGATGGGGACAGGGGCTACGAGCAGTACTTC	CASSLDGDRGYEQYF
TRBV11-2	TRBD1	TRBJ2-6	-	TGTGCCAGCAGCTTAGTTTACAGGGGAGCCGGGGCCAACGTCCTGACTTTC	CASSLVYRGAGANVLTF
TRBV6-6	-	TRBJ1-2	-	TGTGCCAGCAGTTACATGGGGGTGAGGTATGGCTACACCTTC	CASSYMGVRYGYTF
TRBV7-8	-	TRBJ2-7	-	TGTGCCAGCAGCTCCCCTGGTTCCTCCTACGAGCAGTACTTC	CASSSPGSSYEQYF
TRBV6-1	-	TRBJ2-7	-	TGTGCCAGCAGTCCGGCCGGGACATTTTCTTACGAGCAGTACTTC	CASSPAGTFSYEQYF
TRBV10-3	-	TRBJ2-7	-	TGTGCCATACTCCGTGACGACTCCTACGAGCAGTACTTC	CAILRDDSYEQYF
TRBV4-3	-	TRBJ1-4	-	TGCGCCAGCAGCCAAAGACAGTTTGGTAATGAAAAACTGTTTTTT	CASSQRQFGNEKLFF
TRBV9	-	TRBJ2-3	-	TGTGCCAGCAGCGTACGGGCAGATACGCAGTATTTT	CASSVRADTQYF
TRBV2	-	TRBJ1-5	-	TGTGCCAGCAGTGAGCGCGGGGGATCGGGTCAGCCCCAGCATTTT	CASSERGGSGQPQHF
TRBV4-2	-	TRBJ2-7	-	TGTGCCAGCAGCCAAGAAGCAGGGCGGGCAGAAGAGCAGTACTTC	CASSQEAGRAEEQYF
TRBV14	-	TRBJ1-2	-	TGTGCCAGCAGCCACAGGGTGGACTATGGCTACACCTTC	CASSHRVDYGYTF